These 20 T cell receptor beta chains share one sample of origin, sequenced in a study of T cells in Graves' hyperthyroidism and ophthalmopathy. The investigators amplified TCR beta CDR3 regions from RNA transcripts. The HTBI primer set drove a first-round RT-PCR of the TCR CDR3. One entry per CDR3 protein, called by TCRdb with MiXCR from the multiplex PCR reads. The sample has around 350,000 distinct CDR3 sequences, roughly 15% seen once; the top ten hold approximately 20%. Sample: blood. These receptor sequences come from a woman aged 60-75 years with Graves' ophthalmopathy.

The chain employs TRBV20-1 and TRBJ2-1, with 9 bases matching TRBD2. The CDR3 spans 14 residues. From germline, CDR1 is DFQATT and CDR2 SNEGSKA (reference sequence). The V gene end was trimmed by 3 bases and the J gene end by 8 bases; junction bases not matched to a gene: 8. DNA for the CDR3: TGCAGTGCTAGCTGGACTAGCGCCGGGGATGAGCAGTTCTTC. This codes for CSASWTSAGDEQFF.

There are a few counts of this clonotype. The CDR3 loop reads CATSPGGFRGLATDEQYF. The DNA for the CDR3 is TGTGCCACAAGTCCCGGGGGCTTTCGCGGACTAGCGACGGACGAGCAGTACTTC. V is TRBV12-3 or TRBV12-4 and J is TRBJ2-7; 9 bases are a match to TRBD2. CDR3 size: 18 residues. The junction had 24 bases not matched to a gene; V was cut back by 10 bases and J by 5 bases.

The table lists this clonotype with a few counts. A read error may account for a junction end that differs from germline. This rearrangement joins TRBV12-3 or TRBV12-4 to TRBJ2-5; weak D call: TRBD2 (5 bases). This CDR3 region has 15 residues. The CDR3 region has the DNA TGTACCAGCAGTTTGAGGGAGAGGCGCCGGGGGACCCAGTACTTC. Amino acids: CTSSLRERRRGTQYF.

This clonotype has more than one count but fewer than ten. The chain has TRBV6-1 and TRBJ2-5, with a tentative D call TRBD2 (6 bases). Germline V gene lookup returns CDR1 MNHNS and CDR2 SASEGT. Deletions cut 7 bases from V and 8 bases from J, with 17 bases between. CDR3 length equals 13 residues. The chain's CDR3 is CASTVSGRDTQYF. CDR3 nucleotide sequence: TGTGCCAGCACCGTTAGCGGCAGGGACACCCAGTACTTC.

This clonotype has a handful of counts. The genes are TRBV29-1 and TRBJ1-2; 10 nucleotides agree with TRBD1. V shed 4 bases, J shed 6 bases, and the junction held 5 bases outside the gene matches. The CDR3 contains 13 residues. The germline V gene has CDR1 SQVTM and CDR2 ANQGSEA. CDR3 region: CSVADRGKDGYTF. Here the CDR3 DNA reads TGCAGCGTTGCGGACAGGGGGAAAGATGGCTACACCTTC. Drawing the rest from reference TRBV29-1 and TRBJ1-2, the complete variable domain is SAVISQKPSRDICQRGTSLTIQCQVDSQVTMMFWYRQQPGQSLTLIATANQGSEATYESGFVIDKFPISRPNLTFSTLTVSNMSPEDSSIYLCSVADRGKDGYTFGSGTRLTVV.

V is TRBV19 and J is TRBJ2-1, with D unresolved. The CDR3 covers 15 residues. Trimming shortened V by 8 bases and J by 5 bases, and 19 bases separated the two germline ends. Germline CDR1 LNHDA, CDR2 SQIVND (reference sequence). In DNA form, the CDR3 reads TGTGCCAGTGAGAATACCGAGTACGGAGACAATGAGCAGTTCTTC. This codes for CASENTEYGDNEQFF. The full variable domain, rest sourced from reference TRBV19 and TRBJ2-1, is DGGITQSPKYLFRKEGQNVTLSCEQNLNHDAMYWYRQDPGQGLRLIYYSQIVNDFQKGDIAEGYSVSREKKESFPLTVTSAQKNPTAFYLCASENTEYGDNEQFFGPGTRLTVL.

The chain couples TRBV27 to TRBJ1-1; D perhaps matches TRBD1 (6 bases). The CDR3 covers 17 residues. The ends were cut back, 5 bases at V and 2 bases at J, with 21 bases in the middle. The V gene's germline CDR1 is MNHEY and CDR2 SMNVEV (reference sequence). CDR3 nucleotide sequence: TGTGCCAGCAGTGGTCAGGGGCGTCAGAAGTTAAACACTGAAGCTTTCTTT. Encoded protein: CASSGQGRQKLNTEAFF.

V usage is TRBV29-1 and J usage is TRBJ2-3, with a weak D call TRBD2 (5 bases). Trimming left V 5 bases short and J 3 bases short, with 18 bases between. Germline-derived CDR1 and CDR2 are SQVTM and ANQGSEA. This CDR3 comprises 15 residues. This CDR3 reads CSVQRNRRETDTQYF. The CDR3 DNA reads as TGCAGCGTTCAACGCAATAGACGGGAAACAGATACGCAGTATTTT.

This clonotype occurred many times. The V call is TRBV18, the J call TRBJ2-7; D is perhaps TRBD1 (6 bases). CDR3 size: 14 residues. Germline CDR1 KGHSH, CDR2 LQKENI. The germline V and J ends were trimmed by 3 bases and 2 bases, with 11 bases remaining between them. The CDR3: CASSPRTDTYEQYF. CDR3 coding DNA: TGTGCCAGCTCACCGCGGACAGATACCTACGAGCAGTACTTC.

This clonotype was seen repeatedly, ten times or more. The rearrangement links TRBV7-9 to TRBJ2-7; a weak D match, TRBD1 (5 bases). Between the trimmed V and J ends, which lost 0 bases and 7 bases, there was a span of 28 bases. CDR1 is SEHNR, CDR2 FQNEAQ, per germline (reference sequence). This CDR3 is 19 amino acids long. The CDR3 here is CASSLAILISRDPLGEQYF. In DNA form, the CDR3 reads TGTGCCAGCAGCTTAGCAATACTCATCTCCAGGGATCCTCTCGGGGAGCAGTACTTC.

In its sample, this clonotype was seen many times. The chain uses TRBV5-1 and TRBJ2-7, with D perhaps TRBD2 (5 bases). Trimming removed 4 bases from V and 7 bases from J, with 18 bases in between. Germline CDR1 SGHRS, CDR2 YFSETQ. CDR3 length: 14 residues. The DNA of the CDR3 is TGCGCCAGCAGCGTACCCAGTGGGCGCGGGGAGCAGTACTTC. It specifies CASSVPSGRGEQYF.

This clonotype showed up many times. The chain combines TRBV28 with TRBJ2-7, with 8 bases lining up with TRBD2. The CDR3 totals 15 residues. Germline CDR1 MDHEN, CDR2 SYDVKM. V was pared by 3 bases and J by 1 base, with 5 bases of the junction left unmatched. Here the CDR3 DNA reads TGTGCCAGCAGTTTTAGGGGCGGGAGGTCCTACGAGCAGTACTTC. It encodes CASSFRGGRSYEQYF.

The chain uses TRBV27 and TRBJ2-2; D may be TRBD2 (6 bases). This CDR3 has 16 amino acids. The germline gives CDR1 MNHEY, CDR2 SMNVEV (reference sequence). The V and J ends lost 6 bases and 2 bases respectively, with 16 bases between them. This CDR3 reads CASRPFWGVNTGELFF. CDR3 coding DNA: TGTGCCAGCAGGCCATTTTGGGGGGTTAACACCGGGGAGCTGTTTTTT.

Concerning this clonotype itself: A read error may explain this, as a much larger clone is one base away. The genes are TRBV28 and TRBJ1-5; D is perhaps TRBD1 (6 bases). This CDR3 is built from 15 residues. Trimming shortened V by 1 base and J by 5 bases, and 12 bases separated the two germline ends. Germline V lookup: CDR1 MDHEN, CDR2 SYDVKM. The CDR3 coding sequence is TGTGCCAGCAGTTTATCCGGACAGTACGATCAGCCCCAGCATTTT. Translating gives CASSLSGQYDQPQHF. Looking up the rest from reference TRBV28 and TRBJ1-5 gives the full variable domain: DVKVTQSSRYLVKRTGEKVFLECVQDMDHENMFWYRQDPGLGLRLIYFSYDVKMKEKGDIPEGYSVSREKKERFSLILESASTNQTSMYLCASSLSGQYDQPQHFGDGTRLSIL.

This clonotype was observed a handful of times. V is TRBV28 and J is TRBJ1-6, with 9 bases fitting TRBD1. This CDR3 has 18 amino acids. Germline loops: CDR1 MDHEN, CDR2 SYDVKM. After removal of 7 bases from V and 4 bases from J, the junction contained 14 bases not matched to a gene. Here the CDR3 DNA reads TGTGCCAGCACTCCAATCGGGGACAGGGACCTTTATAATTCACCCCTCCACTTT. This codes for CASTPIGDRDLYNSPLHF.

The rearrangement uses TRBV28 and TRBJ2-1, with 9 bases that match TRBD1. CDR1 is MDHEN and CDR2 is SYDVKM in the germline V gene. CDR3 length equals 15 residues. Trimming removed 4 bases from V and 6 bases from J; junction bases left unmatched: 7. The DNA for the CDR3 is TGTGCCAGCAGTTCTGCCGGGACAGGGAGCAATGAGCAGTTCTTC. It translates to CASSSAGTGSNEQFF. Full variable domain (missing parts from reference TRBV28 and TRBJ2-1): DVKVTQSSRYLVKRTGEKVFLECVQDMDHENMFWYRQDPGLGLRLIYFSYDVKMKEKGDIPEGYSVSREKKERFSLILESASTNQTSMYLCASSSAGTGSNEQFFGPGTRLTVL.

In its sample, this clonotype was seen many times. CDR3 DNA: TGTGCCTGGGTTAGCGGGAGCTCCTACAATGAGCAGTTCTTC. Translating gives CAWVSGSSYNEQFF. V is TRBV30 and J is TRBJ2-1; 9 nucleotides agree with TRBD2. CDR1 and CDR2 from the germline V gene are GTSNPN and SVGIG (reference sequence). The length of the CDR3 is 14 residues. Trimming took 5 bases from V and 0 from J; bases not matched to a gene: 2.

This clonotype was recorded a few times. The CDR3 bases are TGTGCCAGCATTATGAACTTGGGTAGCAGGGATGCAACAGATACGCAGTATTTT. Translation: CASIMNLGSRDATDTQYF. This chain connects TRBV6-1 to TRBJ2-3; weak D call: TRBD1 (5 bases). From germline, CDR1 is MNHNS and CDR2 SASEGT. Trimming removed 7 bases at V and 3 bases at J, with 26 bases between. The CDR3 spans 18 residues.

A single count supports this clonotype. The genes are TRBV14 and TRBJ2-1; 8 bases match TRBD2. CDR1 and CDR2 from the germline V gene are SGHDN and FVKESK. The CDR3 has 18 amino acids. V lost 1 base to trimming and J lost 4 bases; unmatched junction nucleotides: 12. The CDR3 nucleotides read TGTGCCAGCAGCCAAGTATTAACTAGCGGAGCTGGGTACAATGAGCAGTTCTTC. Translation gives CASSQVLTSGAGYNEQFF.

The chain joins TRBV6-1 to TRBJ2-1; no clear D gene. Germline V gives CDR1 MNHNS, CDR2 SASEGT. V dropped 6 bases and J dropped 9 bases, with 21 bases sitting between them. The CDR3 is made up of 15 amino acids. The CDR3 coding sequence is TGTGCCAGCAGCCCCCGCCATAATAAAATAGGTGAGCAGTTCTTC. Its translation: CASSPRHNKIGEQFF.